This T cell receptor beta chain was captured in a study of CD8+ T cells in alopecia areata. V lost 5 bases and J lost 8; bases outside the gene matches: 14. The germline CDR1 and CDR2 sequences are GTSNPN and SVGIG (reference sequence). This CDR3 has 15 amino acids. Extracted RNA was reverse transcribed, and the resulting cDNA served as sequencing template. Repertoires were generated with immunoSEQ multiplex PCR, while TCRdb's copy carries only in-frame clones and drops some. Found here are over 250,000 clones, 60% of them singletons; the top ten hold about 0.89%. The treatment was: oral pan-JAK inhibitor, 5-10 mg twice daily.

This TCR was sampled from a human donor with alopecia areata. V usage is TRBV30 and J usage is TRBJ1-4; 7 positions agree with TRBD1. The sample consisted of CD4+ T cells sorted from blood, taken around week 53, from a patient treated with tofacitinib. CDR3 sequence (DNA): TGTGCCTGGGTCCCGGGACAGTCACGGGTAGAAAAACTGTTTTTT. This translates into CAWVPGQSRVEKLFF. Looking up the rest from reference TRBV30 and TRBJ1-4 gives the full variable domain: SQTIHQWPATLVQPVGSPLSLECTVEGTSNPNLYWYRQAAGRGLQLLFYSVGIGQISSEVPQNLSASRPQDRQFILSSKKLLLSDSGFYLCAWVPGQSRVEKLFFGSGTQLSVL.